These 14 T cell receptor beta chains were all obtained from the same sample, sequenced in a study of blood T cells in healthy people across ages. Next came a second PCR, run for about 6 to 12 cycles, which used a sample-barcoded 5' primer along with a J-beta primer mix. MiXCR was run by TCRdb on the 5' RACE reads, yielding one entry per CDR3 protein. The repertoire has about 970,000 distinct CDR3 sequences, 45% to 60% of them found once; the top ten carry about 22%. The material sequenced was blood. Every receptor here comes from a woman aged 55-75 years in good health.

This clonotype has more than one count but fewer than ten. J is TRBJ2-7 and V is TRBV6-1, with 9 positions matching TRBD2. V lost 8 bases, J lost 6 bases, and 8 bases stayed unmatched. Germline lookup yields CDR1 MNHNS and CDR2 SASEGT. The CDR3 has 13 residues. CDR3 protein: CASRASGTSEQYF. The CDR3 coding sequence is TGTGCCAGCCGGGCTAGCGGGACGTCCGAGCAGTACTTC.

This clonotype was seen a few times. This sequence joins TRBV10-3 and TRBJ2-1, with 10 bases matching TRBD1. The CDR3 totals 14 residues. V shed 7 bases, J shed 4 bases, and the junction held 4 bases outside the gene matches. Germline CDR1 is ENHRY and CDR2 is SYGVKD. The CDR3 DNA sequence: TGTGCCATCAATGACAGGGGGCTATACAATGAGCAGTTCTTC. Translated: CAINDRGLYNEQFF.

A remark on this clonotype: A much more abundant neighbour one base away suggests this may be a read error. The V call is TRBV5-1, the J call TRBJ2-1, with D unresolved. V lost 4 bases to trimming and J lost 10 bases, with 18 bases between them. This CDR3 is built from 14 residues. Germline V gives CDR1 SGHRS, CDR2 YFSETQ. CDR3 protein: CASSADLGSYEQFF. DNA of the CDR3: TGCGCCAGCAGCGCCGATCTGGGTTCCTACGAGCAGTTCTTC.

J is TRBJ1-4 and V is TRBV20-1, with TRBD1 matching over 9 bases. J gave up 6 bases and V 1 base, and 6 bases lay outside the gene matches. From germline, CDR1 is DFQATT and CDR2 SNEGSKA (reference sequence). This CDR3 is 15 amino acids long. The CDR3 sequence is CSARVGQGGYEKLFF. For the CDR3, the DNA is TGCAGTGCTAGAGTGGGACAGGGAGGATATGAAAAACTGTTTTTT.

The CDR3: CASSLNGFAQPQHF. In DNA, the CDR3 is TGTGCCAGCAGTTTAAATGGGTTTGCGCAGCCCCAGCATTTT. This chain joins TRBV27 and TRBJ1-5; D remains ambiguous. The germline V gene encodes CDR1 MNHEY and CDR2 SMNVEV (reference sequence). The V gene lost 2 bases and the J gene lost 7 bases, with 12 bases spanning the gap. The CDR3 extends over 14 amino acids.

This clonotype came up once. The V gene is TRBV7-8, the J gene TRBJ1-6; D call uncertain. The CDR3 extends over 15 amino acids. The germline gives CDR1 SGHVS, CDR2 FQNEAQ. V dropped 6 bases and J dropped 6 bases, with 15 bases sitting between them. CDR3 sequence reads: CASRGFARGNSPLHF. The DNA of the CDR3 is TGTGCCAGCAGAGGTTTCGCCCGCGGTAATTCACCCCTCCACTTT.

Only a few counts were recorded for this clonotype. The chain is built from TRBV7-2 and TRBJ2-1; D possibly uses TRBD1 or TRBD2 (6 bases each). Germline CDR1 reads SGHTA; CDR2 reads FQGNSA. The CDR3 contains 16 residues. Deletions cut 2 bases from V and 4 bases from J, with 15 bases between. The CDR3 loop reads CASSLKGGSGYNEQFF. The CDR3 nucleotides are TGTGCCAGCAGCTTAAAAGGGGGGAGCGGATACAATGAGCAGTTCTTC.

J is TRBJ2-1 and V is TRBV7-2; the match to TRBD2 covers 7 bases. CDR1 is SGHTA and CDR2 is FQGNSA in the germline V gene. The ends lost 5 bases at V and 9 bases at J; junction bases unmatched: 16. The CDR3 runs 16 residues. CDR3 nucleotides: TGTGCCAGCAGCGGTCTGACTAGCTTTGCCCTCAGTGAGCAGTTCTTC. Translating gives CASSGLTSFALSEQFF.

The CDR3 nucleotides are TGCGCCAGCAGCCCGCTGAGCGGGAGGGCCCACGAGCAGTACTTC. Protein sequence: CASSPLSGRAHEQYF. J is TRBJ2-7 and V is TRBV5-1; TRBD2 matches at 10 bases. The V segment lost 4 bases and the J segment 5 bases; nucleotides outside the gene matches: 9. This CDR3 comprises 15 residues. CDR1 is SGHRS, CDR2 YFSETQ, per germline.

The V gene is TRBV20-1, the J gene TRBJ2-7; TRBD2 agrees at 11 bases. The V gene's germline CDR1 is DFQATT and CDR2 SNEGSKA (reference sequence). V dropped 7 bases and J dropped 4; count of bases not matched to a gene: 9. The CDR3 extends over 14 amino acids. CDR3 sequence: CSGRGLAGTYEQYF. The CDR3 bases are TGCAGTGGACGAGGACTAGCGGGCACGTACGAGCAGTACTTC.

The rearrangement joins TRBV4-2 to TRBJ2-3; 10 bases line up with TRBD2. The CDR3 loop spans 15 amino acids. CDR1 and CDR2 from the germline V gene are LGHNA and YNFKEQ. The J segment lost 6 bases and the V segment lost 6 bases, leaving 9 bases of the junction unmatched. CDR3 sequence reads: CASRPEREGLDTQYF. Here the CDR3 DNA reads TGTGCCAGCAGACCCGAGCGGGAGGGCCTTGATACGCAGTATTTT.

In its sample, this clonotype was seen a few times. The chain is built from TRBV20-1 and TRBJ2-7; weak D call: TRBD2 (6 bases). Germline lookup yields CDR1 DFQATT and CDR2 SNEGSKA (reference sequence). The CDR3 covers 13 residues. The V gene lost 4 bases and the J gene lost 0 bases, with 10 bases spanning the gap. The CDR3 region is CSAKKGGSYEQYF. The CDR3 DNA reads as TGCAGTGCTAAGAAGGGAGGCTCCTACGAGCAGTACTTC.

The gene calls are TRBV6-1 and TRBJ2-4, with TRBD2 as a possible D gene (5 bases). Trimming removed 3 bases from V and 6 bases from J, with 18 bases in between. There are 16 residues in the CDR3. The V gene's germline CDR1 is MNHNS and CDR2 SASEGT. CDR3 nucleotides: TGTGCCAGCAGTGATGAAAGGTTGGACTTCCCAAACATTCAGTACTTC. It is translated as CASSDERLDFPNIQYF.

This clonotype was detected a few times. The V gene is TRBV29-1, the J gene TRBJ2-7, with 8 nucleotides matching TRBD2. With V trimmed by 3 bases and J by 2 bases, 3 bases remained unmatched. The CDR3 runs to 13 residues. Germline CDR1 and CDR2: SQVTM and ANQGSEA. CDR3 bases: TGCAGCGTTGATCGGGGGGGGGCCTACGAGCAGTACTTC. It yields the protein CSVDRGGAYEQYF.